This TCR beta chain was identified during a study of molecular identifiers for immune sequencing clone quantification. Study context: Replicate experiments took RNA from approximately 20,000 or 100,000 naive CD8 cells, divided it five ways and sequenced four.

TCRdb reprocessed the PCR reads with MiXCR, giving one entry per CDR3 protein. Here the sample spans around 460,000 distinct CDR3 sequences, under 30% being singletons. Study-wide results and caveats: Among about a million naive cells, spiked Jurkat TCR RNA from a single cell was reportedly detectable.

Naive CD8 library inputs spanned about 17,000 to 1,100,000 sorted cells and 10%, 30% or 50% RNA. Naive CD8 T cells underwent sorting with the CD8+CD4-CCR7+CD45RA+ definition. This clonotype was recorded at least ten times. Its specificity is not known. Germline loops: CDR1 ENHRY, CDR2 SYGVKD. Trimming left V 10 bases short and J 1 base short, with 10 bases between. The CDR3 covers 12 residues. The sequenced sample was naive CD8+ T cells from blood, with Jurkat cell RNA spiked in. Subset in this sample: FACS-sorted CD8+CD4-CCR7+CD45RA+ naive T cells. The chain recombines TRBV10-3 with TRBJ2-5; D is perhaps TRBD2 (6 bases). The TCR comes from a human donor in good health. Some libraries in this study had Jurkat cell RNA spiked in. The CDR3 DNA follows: TGTGCCACACAGGAGGGCCAAGAGACCCAGTACTTC. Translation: CATQEGQETQYF.